This T cell receptor beta chain was retrieved from a study of response to subunit inactivated influenza vaccine. Study-wide findings and caveats: A suggestion made by the authors is that each seasonal influenza vaccination recruits few new T cells.

TCRdb independently ran MiXCR on the RT-PCR reads; one entry per CDR3 protein. The repertoire has 650,000 to 800,000 distinct CDR3 sequences, roughly 14% of them found once; the top ten carry 6.5% to 8.5%. Comment on this clonotype: Its antigen is undetermined.

V shed 5 bases and J shed 6 bases, with 11 bases lying between them. CDR3 length: 13 amino acids. Per the germline V gene, CDR1 is SGHTA and CDR2 is FQGNSA. The sample consisted of PBMCs from blood, taken less than 15 days before vaccination. The clonotype was recovered from a man aged 50-59 years who received an inactivated influenza vaccine. The chain links TRBV7-2 to TRBJ2-4, with D possibly matching TRBD1 (6 bases). The CDR3 protein is CASSRGSGNIQYF. The CDR3 DNA reads TGTGCCAGCAGCAGGGGGTCCGGAAACATTCAGTACTTC.